The present entry profiles one T cell receptor (beta chain) with its context. These data belong to a study of blood T cell repertoires in COVID-19. Overall study context: PBMCs, B-cell-depleted T cells, or T cells provided the cDNA or gDNA that made up the material.

Authors' data handling: Quantification of nucleated cells was approximated via reference gene primer amplification. TCRdb's copy holds only in-frame clones and misses some; the assay was immunoSEQ multiplex PCR. V and J calls and clone size are given by that table; D and trimming were obtained from the DNA. This table holds about 100,000 clones, roughly four fifths found once. Sequenced material: peripheral blood. The sequence derives from a man aged 55 to 69 with acute or convalescent COVID-19.

The CDR3 bases are TGTGCCAGCAGCCCCCATAGCGCGCTAAACACCGGGGAGCTGTTTTTT. Protein sequence: CASSPHSALNTGELFF. The chain carries TRBV7-2 and TRBJ2-2, with a tentative D call TRBD2 (5 bases). The CDR3 length is 16 residues. The germline V gene has CDR1 SGHTA and CDR2 FQGNSA. Deletions cut 5 bases from V and 2 bases from J, with 15 bases between.